This T cell receptor beta chain was identified in a study of T cell responses to AZD1222 COVID-19 vaccine. The CDR3 has 14 residues. V lost 0 bases and J 3 bases, leaving 10 bases between the germline ends. The germline V gene encodes CDR1 SGDLS and CDR2 YYNGEE. Study findings and constraints: There were mostly white British donors and more females than males, and clonal diversity was possibly underestimated. Repertoires in all cases were sampled only once the peak T cell response had passed.

The protocol was immunoSEQ multiplex PCR, while the TCRdb copy is restricted to in-frame clones and leaves out a portion. The data contain over 150,000 clones, 90% of them singletons. This clone has more than one count but fewer than ten. Antigen specificity is unknown. Other DNA sequences from this sample encode an identical CDR3 as well. The chain is built from TRBV9 and TRBJ2-7, with D possibly matching TRBD1 (6 bases). The clonotype comes from an adult in good health. This specimen consisted of peripheral blood, obtained on day 0 of AZD1222 vaccination. This CDR3 is CASSVGQGNYEQYF. In DNA form, the CDR3 reads TGTGCCAGCAGCGTAGGGCAGGGGAACTACGAGCAGTACTTC.